The present entry profiles one T cell receptor beta chain with its context. Its recognized antigen is unknown. A clone one base away is much larger, so this may be a read error. The germline V gene (reference sequence) sets CDR1 to SEHNR and CDR2 to FQNEAQ. The V and J ends are trimmed by 5 bases and 5 bases, leaving 24 bases between them. Including cysteine and phenylalanine, the CDR3 has 17 amino acids. Of the read, only the CDR3 DNA is kept; its 51 bases are in frame from base 1. Moderately to severely active disease, a Clinical Activity Score of at least 3, a NOSPECS grade of at least 4, and a duration under 3 months were present in ophthalmopathy patients. Exclusion was applied to patients with uncontrolled infections, other autoimmune diseases, pregnancy or lactation. Diagnoses relied on clinical symptoms, serum thyroxine and TRAb, thyroid ultrasound and orbital computed tomography. PBMCs were separated from under 11 ml of fresh peripheral blood using Ficoll-Paque density gradient centrifugation. Trizol reagent was used to extract total RNA, and RNA quality was then checked on an Agilent 2100 Bioanalyzer.

The data were taken from a study of T cells in Graves' hyperthyroidism and ophthalmopathy (dated by TCRdb to about 2019). The study in broad terms: Peripheral blood was sampled at the time of initial diagnosis, prior to any treatment. To identify TCR V-J signatures that set the groups apart, the researchers used a discovery cohort of about a hundred patients, made up of around 40 with Graves' ophthalmopathy and approximately 57 with stable Graves' hyperthyroidism. Prospective prediction of ophthalmopathy was tested in an independent validation cohort of approximately 19 hyperthyroidism patients and 17 patients who later progressed to ophthalmopathy. The roughly 99 discovery patients were divided at random into training and test sets in a 7:3 ratio. Thyroid tissue and blood T-cell repertoires from about six Graves' hyperthyroidism patients were also compared in the study. Once sampling was done, hyperthyroidism patients were given methimazole at a starting dose of 30 mg daily, whereas ophthalmopathy patients were given high-dose intravenous methylprednisolone. According to the paper, TCR Vbeta CDR3 sequencing was carried out on 120 to 150 peripheral blood samples, which came from 40 to 45 ophthalmopathy, about 75 hyperthyroidism and roughly 17 progressor patients. The paper as a whole reports these results and caveats: Blood samples also contained most of the expanded thyroid clonotypes (frequency above 0.001), which suggests that blood repertoires may reflect thyroid immune responses. In cross-validation, a model built on a 13 V-J signature told ophthalmopathy apart from stable hyperthyroidism with 85% to 90% sensitivity and around 83% specificity, and in testing the same model reached 80%/75%. Sample size was not statistically predetermined, and investigators were not blinded to group allocation. In validation, progression to ophthalmopathy was predicted by the model with 55% to 71% sensitivity and 72% to 85% specificity, a median of around 5.9 months before onset.

The TCR beta CDR3 regions were amplified from the RNA transcripts. For the first round of RT-PCR on the TCR CDR3, the HTBI primer set was used together with the Qiagen OneStep RT-PCR kit. Libraries were constructed in a second round of multiplex PCR, after which size selection and purification were carried out. Sequencing of the libraries was done on an Illumina HiSeq2000 using paired-end 100 bp reads. In the paper's pipeline: SOAPnuke was used to process the raw data, throwing out any read that contained adapters or uncalled bases, had a mean Phred below 15, or lacked an exact constant-primer or identifier match. COPE v1.2.5 was used to merge the high-quality paired reads, and each unique nucleotide sequence was defined as a clonotype. MiTCR v1.1 was used to align the clonotypes against IMGT TRBV, TRBD and TRBJ reference segments. Analysis was restricted to V-J combinations with a frequency above 0.0001, which covered roughly 99% of repertoires. The TCS score was defined as the ratio of F50 (clonal expansion) to E x V (chaos), calculated using BLOSUM62-based TCRdist between CDR3 peptides within each V-J. Welch's t-statistics and random forest reduced some 510 V-J features to some 14, which were used in a naive Bayes classifier (R e1071). TCRdb reran the public reads through fastp at Q25 and MiXCR, keeping productive beta chains. Each entry is one CDR3 protein sequence, shown with its most common DNA and genes. The authors' filters were not applied to this entry. This sample comprises approximately 410,000 distinct CDR3 sequences, roughly 15% of them detected only once. The top ten hold under 15% of the sample.

The TCR comes from a young man with Graves' ophthalmopathy. The sample taken for sequencing was blood. The chain is encoded by TRBV7-9 joined to TRBJ1-1, with a tentative D gene TRBD1 over 6 matching bases. The CDR3 in this case is CASSPGSGTLIRTEAFF. The DNA is as follows: TGTGCCAGCAGCCCAGGTAGTGGGACACTAATACGGACTGAAGCTTTCTTT.